Listed here are 17 T cell receptor beta chains from one sample, sequenced in a study of CD8+CD57+ T cells in acquired aplastic anemia listed by TCRdb under 2018. For sequencing, an Illumina HiSeq 2000 was employed. TCR beta VDJ combination and CDR3 sequence profiling used genomic DNA as the template. TCRdb reworked the public reads: Q25 trimming with fastp, MiXCR clone assembly, productive beta chains retained. Every entry covers one CDR3 protein and lists the most common genes and DNA from its rows. This sample lists approximately 190,000 distinct CDR3 sequences; under 70% were detected once. In total, the top ten clones hold under 60% of the sample. Specimen: sorted CD4+, CD8+, or CD8+CD57+ T cells (not recorded which) from PBMCs. Every receptor here comes from a human donor with severe aplastic anemia or a healthy control (not recorded which).

This clonotype was found many times. The chain has TRBV4-2 and TRBJ2-5; either TRBD1 or TRBD2 may supply D (5 bases each). CDR1 and CDR2 from the germline V gene are LGHNA and YNFKEQ. V was pared by 0 bases and J by 5 bases, with 13 bases between. This CDR3 comprises 15 residues. The CDR3 here is CASSQDTGATETQYF. The CDR3 DNA reads TGTGCCAGCAGCCAAGATACCGGGGCGACGGAGACCCAGTACTTC.

This clonotype turned up a few times. The chain uses TRBV9 and TRBJ2-2; 7 bases are shared with TRBD2. CDR3 length equals 19 residues. The V gene end was trimmed by 0 bases and the J gene end by 6 bases; junction bases not matched to a gene: 17. Per germline, CDR1 SGDLS and CDR2 YYNGEE. The CDR3: CASSVAKVAGYLGAGELFF. DNA of the CDR3: TGTGCCAGCAGCGTAGCAAAAGTAGCGGGCTACTTGGGGGCCGGGGAGCTGTTTTTT.

The CDR3 is CSAIKTGDEQYF. The CDR3 DNA is TGCAGTGCTATAAAGACAGGGGACGAGCAGTACTTC. The chain recombines TRBV20-1 with TRBJ2-7, with 8 bases matching TRBD1. Germline CDR1 and CDR2: DFQATT and SNEGSKA (reference sequence). J lost 5 bases, V lost 4 bases, and 4 bases had no gene match. The CDR3 is made up of 12 amino acids.

At least ten counts were recorded for this clonotype. The chain has TRBV10-3 and TRBJ2-5, with D possibly matching TRBD2 (6 bases). This CDR3 region has 13 residues. Germline CDR1 is ENHRY and CDR2 is SYGVKD. Trimming removed 6 bases from V and 2 bases from J, with 10 bases in between. CDR3 residues: CAIRLTSQETQYF. The CDR3 bases are TGTGCCATCAGACTGACTAGTCAAGAGACCCAGTACTTC.

A single count supports this clonotype. V and J are TRBV20-1 and TRBJ2-1, with D possibly being TRBD2 (6 bases). Looked up from germline, CDR1 is DFQATT and CDR2 is SNEGSKA (reference sequence). V lost 0 bases, J lost 7 bases, and 19 bases lay in between. The CDR3 has 16 residues. The CDR3 region has the DNA TGCAGTGCTAGAGATGGGATCCCTAGGAGGGGTAATGAGCAGTTCTTC. Translated: CSARDGIPRRGNEQFF.

The chain recombines TRBV9 with TRBJ2-1, with a tentative D call TRBD2 (5 bases). Trimming took off 4 bases at V and 13 bases at J, with 6 bases between the two ends. Germline values: CDR1 SGDLS, CDR2 YYNGEE. This CDR3 comprises 9 residues. CDR3 DNA: TGTGCCAGCAGCACGGGACAGTTCTTC. This encodes CASSTGQFF.

V is TRBV29-1 and J is TRBJ2-7; D may be TRBD1 (5 bases). From germline, CDR1 is SQVTM and CDR2 ANQGSEA. V was trimmed by 8 bases and J by 3 bases, leaving 14 bases between them. The CDR3 is made up of 12 amino acids. The CDR3 protein is CSMVVTGYEQYF. CDR3 bases: TGCAGCATGGTAGTAACAGGCTACGAGCAGTACTTC.

This clonotype has more than one count but fewer than ten. The chain links TRBV29-1 to TRBJ1-2; 9 nucleotides align to TRBD1. The V gene's germline CDR1 is SQVTM and CDR2 ANQGSEA. J lost 7 bases, V lost 7 bases, and 10 bases had no gene match. The CDR3 covers 13 residues. For the CDR3, the DNA is TGCAGCGGCGGGACAGGGAGGCAAGGTGGCTACACCTTC. Its protein is CSGGTGRQGGYTF.

This sequence joins TRBV7-3 and TRBJ2-1; tentatively, D is TRBD2 (5 bases). Germline loops: CDR1 SGHTA, CDR2 FQGTGA. Between the trimmed V and J ends, which lost 4 bases and 4 bases, there was a span of 11 bases. The CDR3 extends over 14 amino acids. In nucleotides, the CDR3 is TGTGCCAGCAGCTCGGACTTGGGTTACAATGAGCAGTTCTTC. The encoded protein is CASSSDLGYNEQFF. Looking up the rest from reference TRBV7-3 and TRBJ2-1 gives the full variable domain: GAGVSQTPSNKVTEKGKYVELRCDPISGHTALYWYRQSLGQGPEFLIYFQGTGAADDSGLPNDRFFAVRPEGSVSTLKIQRTERGDSAVYLCASSSDLGYNEQFFGPGTRLTVL.

The chain has TRBV29-1 and TRBJ2-7; D not resolved. The germline V and J ends were trimmed by 0 bases and 9 bases, with 21 bases remaining between them. Germline values: CDR1 SQVTM, CDR2 ANQGSEA. The length of the CDR3 is 15 residues. For the CDR3, the DNA is TGCAGCGTTGAAGATCTTACGCGAGCGTCCTCCGGGCAGTACTTC. It yields the protein CSVEDLTRASSGQYF.

The V and J genes are TRBV29-1 and TRBJ2-5, with 9 bases matching TRBD2. The CDR3 spans 14 residues. Looked up from germline, CDR1 is SQVTM and CDR2 is ANQGSEA. J gave up 4 bases and V 5 bases, and 8 bases lay outside the gene matches. CDR3 bases: TGCAGCGTTAAGGCGGGGGGGGTGGGAGAGACCCAGTACTTC. Protein sequence: CSVKAGGVGETQYF.

The CDR3 DNA reads as TGTGCCAGTAGCATATCGGAGGGTTGGGGATCACCCCTCCACTTT. Translated: CASSISEGWGSPLHF. V is TRBV19 and J is TRBJ1-6; D unresolved. With 6 bases removed from V and 10 bases from J, the gap between germline ends came to 19 bases. CDR1 and CDR2 from the germline V gene are LNHDA and SQIVND (reference sequence). This CDR3 has 15 residues. Using reference TRBV19 and TRBJ1-6 for the parts outside the CDR3, the full variable domain is DGGITQSPKYLFRKEGQNVTLSCEQNLNHDAMYWYRQDPGQGLRLIYYSQIVNDFQKGDIAEGYSVSREKKESFPLTVTSAQKNPTAFYLCASSISEGWGSPLHFGNGTRLTVT.

V and J are TRBV15 and TRBJ1-6; D is ambiguous. The CDR3 totals 12 residues. Per germline, CDR1 LNHNV and CDR2 YYDKDF (reference sequence). Trimming pared 8 bases from V and 6 bases from J, leaving 8 bases between. CDR3 nucleotides: TGTGCCACCCGGCTGTCTAATTCACCCCTCCACTTT. Translating it yields CATRLSNSPLHF.

This chain joins TRBV7-9 and TRBJ2-7; D unresolved. Trimming cost V 3 bases and J 2 bases, with 11 bases left between them. Germline V gene lookup returns CDR1 SEHNR and CDR2 FQNEAQ (reference sequence). The CDR3 loop spans 14 amino acids. The CDR3 DNA follows: TGTGCCAGCAGCTTCGGACGCCGGCCCTACGAGCAGTACTTC. Protein sequence: CASSFGRRPYEQYF.

The chain recombines TRBV5-6 with TRBJ1-1; D might be TRBD1 (6 bases). The CDR3 is made up of 13 amino acids. Germline loops: CDR1 SGHDT, CDR2 YYEEEE. Trimming shortened V by 1 base and J by 3 bases, and 7 bases separated the two germline ends. The CDR3, as DNA: TGTGCCAGCAGCTTGCAGGGGCACACTGAAGCTTTCTTT. It specifies CASSLQGHTEAFF.

This clonotype was recorded many times. V is TRBV5-6 and J is TRBJ1-1; D perhaps matches TRBD1 (6 bases). CDR1 SGHDT and CDR2 YYEEEE come from the germline V gene. The CDR3 totals 15 residues. Trimming removed 0 bases from V and 1 base from J, with 10 bases in between. The CDR3 DNA is TGTGCCAGCAGCTTGGGGGACATACCGAACACTGAAGCTTTCTTT. This codes for CASSLGDIPNTEAFF.

Turning to this clonotype: A much bigger clone sits one base away, suggesting this may be a read error. The V gene is TRBV12-3 or TRBV12-4, the J gene TRBJ1-2, with D tentatively TRBD1 (6 bases). V was trimmed by 6 bases and J by 3 bases, leaving 17 bases between them. The CDR3 runs to 15 residues. For the CDR3, the DNA is TGTGCCAGCAGCTTCACAGGGTCTGTTCACTATGGCTACACCTTC. Translation: CASSFTGSVHYGYTF.